This note documents a single TCR beta chain sequence. Trimming pared 0 bases from V and 5 bases from J, leaving 12 bases between. Germline CDR1 is SNHLY and CDR2 is FYNNEI. The CDR3 contains 15 residues. This entry is derived from a study of control samples from healthy donors and cancer patients. The assay was immunoSEQ multiplex PCR, and TCRdb's table has in-frame clones only and misses some. Of around 140,000 clones detected, roughly 89% appear once; the ten largest clones hold 6.5% to 9.5%. The chain combines TRBV2 with TRBJ2-3; D is unclear. Sequences were obtained from PBMCs. This clonotype was sampled from a man aged 45-65 years with head and neck cancer. The CDR3 DNA reads TGTGCCAGCAGTGAAGCAGTTGGGGTGGGAGATACGCAGTATTTT. This codes for CASSEAVGVGDTQYF.